Presented here are 15 T cell receptor beta chains from one specimen sequenced in a study of blood T cell repertoires in COVID-19. This table comes from immunoSEQ multiplex PCR, and its TCRdb copy is limited to in-frame clones, with some not included. Of 300,000 to 400,000 clones in the sample, around 90% were seen once. Sample: PBMCs or T cells enriched from blood (not recorded which). These receptors came from a man between 25 and 39 years old who had recovered from COVID-19.

The rearrangement uses TRBV5-4 and TRBJ1-2; TRBD1 matches 11 bases. With V trimmed by 1 base and J by 5 bases, 7 bases remained unmatched. CDR1 and CDR2 (germline): SGHNT, YYREEE (reference sequence). The CDR3 totals 16 residues. CDR3 sequence reads: CASSLRGTGGRYGYTF. The CDR3 coding sequence is TGTGCCAGCAGCTTGCGGGGGACAGGGGGGAGGTATGGCTACACCTTC.

The chain employs TRBV6-5 and TRBJ2-5, with D possibly being TRBD1 (6 bases). Deletions cut 7 bases from V and 1 base from J, with 10 bases between. The CDR3 totals 13 residues. Germline V gene sequence: CDR1 MNHEY, CDR2 SVGAGI. The CDR3 sequence: CASTRTVQETQYF. CDR3 in DNA: TGTGCCAGCACGAGGACAGTCCAAGAGACCCAGTACTTC.

The V gene is TRBV28, the J gene TRBJ2-1; maybe TRBD2 (5 bases). This CDR3 comprises 14 residues. V shed 8 bases and J shed 3 bases, with 14 bases lying between them. The germline gives CDR1 MDHEN, CDR2 SYDVKM. CDR3: CASAFWSGYNEQFF. The CDR3 DNA sequence: TGTGCCAGCGCCTTCTGGAGCGGCTACAATGAGCAGTTCTTC. Full variable domain (remainder filled in from reference TRBV28 and TRBJ2-1): DVKVTQSSRYLVKRTGEKVFLECVQDMDHENMFWYRQDPGLGLRLIYFSYDVKMKEKGDIPEGYSVSREKKERFSLILESASTNQTSMYLCASAFWSGYNEQFFGPGTRLTVL.

CDR3: CASSYSASLSEQYF. DNA for the CDR3: TGTGCCAGCAGTTACTCCGCTAGCCTTTCCGAGCAGTACTTC. This rearrangement joins TRBV6-2 or TRBV6-3 to TRBJ2-7, with D tentatively TRBD2 (5 bases). The CDR3 length is 14 residues. Germline V gene sequence: CDR1 MNHEY, CDR2 SVGEGT. Trimming removed 0 bases at V and 6 bases at J, with 12 bases between.

The chain combines TRBV12-3 or TRBV12-4 with TRBJ1-2; 7 bases fit TRBD1. This CDR3 comprises 13 residues. Unmatched junction bases numbered 5, after V lost 5 bases and J lost 5 bases. The CDR3 DNA reads TGTGCCAGCAGTACGGGACAGTCATATGGCTACACCTTC. Translation: CASSTGQSYGYTF.

The chain combines TRBV25-1 with TRBJ2-5; 8 bases align to TRBD2. CDR1 is MGHDK, CDR2 SYGVNS, per germline. Germline trimming cut 4 bases from V and 5 bases from J; bases unmatched to any gene: 3. The CDR3 sequence is 13 residues long. The CDR3 region is CASSVSGGETQYF. DNA for the CDR3: TGTGCCAGCAGTGTATCGGGGGGGGAGACCCAGTACTTC.

The chain recombines TRBV6-4 with TRBJ1-1; 8 bases match TRBD1. Germline assignment: CDR1 MRHNA and CDR2 SNTAGT. Losses at the gene ends were 3 bases for V and 1 base for J; bases not matched to a gene: 4. The CDR3 consists of 15 residues. DNA of the CDR3: TGTGCCAGCAGTGAACAAGGACAGGGGAACACTGAAGCTTTCTTT. Residues: CASSEQGQGNTEAFF.

As for this clone: The same CDR3 also results from other DNA sequences found in this sample. The chain joins TRBV28 to TRBJ1-2; 9 nucleotides match TRBD1. This CDR3 spans 13 amino acids. Germline V gene sequence: CDR1 MDHEN, CDR2 SYDVKM. With 6 bases clipped from V and 4 bases from J, the junction kept 3 bases outside the gene matches. CDR3 sequence (DNA): TGTGCCAGCAGCCCGGGACAGGGCTATGGCTACACCTTC. Protein sequence: CASSPGQGYGYTF.

V usage is TRBV19 and J usage is TRBJ2-3; tentative D call: TRBD2 (5 bases). V lost 7 bases to trimming and J lost 1 base, with 12 bases between them. Germline CDR1 reads LNHDA; CDR2 reads SQIVND (reference sequence). This CDR3 comprises 14 residues. Here the CDR3 DNA reads TGTGCCAGTACCCCCCGGGGTCGCACAGATACGCAGTATTTT. Encoded protein: CASTPRGRTDTQYF.

The chain combines TRBV5-1 with TRBJ1-2, with a weak D call TRBD1 (5 bases). Germline V CDR1 and CDR2: SGHRS, YFSETQ. V dropped 0 bases and J dropped 0 bases, with 9 bases sitting between them. This CDR3 is 15 amino acids long. The CDR3 DNA reads TGCGCCAGCAGCTTGGCTCAGGGCTCTAACTATGGCTACACCTTC. Translation: CASSLAQGSNYGYTF.

The CDR3 loop is CASSLGQGALSTDTQYF. DNA for the CDR3: TGCGCCAGCAGCTTGGGACAGGGGGCGCTTAGCACAGATACGCAGTATTTT. The chain recombines TRBV5-1 with TRBJ2-3; TRBD1 matches 10 bases. V gave up 0 bases and J gave up 0 bases; unmatched junction bases: 4. The CDR3 sequence is 17 residues long. Germline V gives CDR1 SGHRS, CDR2 YFSETQ.

V gene TRBV5-1 combines with J gene TRBJ2-3; TRBD2 is a possible D gene (6 bases). The germline CDR1 and CDR2 sequences are SGHRS and YFSETQ. CDR3 size: 14 residues. Trimming removed 0 bases at V and 4 bases at J, with 9 bases between. This CDR3 reads CASSLGWDSDTQYF. The CDR3 DNA is TGCGCCAGCAGCTTGGGTTGGGACTCAGATACGCAGTATTTT. The full variable domain, with the rest looked up from reference TRBV5-1 and TRBJ2-3, is KAGVTQTPRYLIKTRGQQVTLSCSPISGHRSVSWYQQTPGQGLQFLFEYFSETQRNKGNFPGRFSGRQFSNSRSEMNVSTLELGDSALYLCASSLGWDSDTQYFGPGTRLTVL.

CDR3: CASGLPEGVQETQYF. DNA of the CDR3: TGCGCCAGCGGTCTACCCGAGGGGGTCCAAGAGACCCAGTACTTC. The chain combines TRBV4-1 with TRBJ2-5; a possible D gene is TRBD1 (6 bases). The CDR3 has 15 amino acids. The V end lost 8 bases, the J end lost 1 base, and 17 bases lay between the germline ends. Germline lookup yields CDR1 MGHRA and CDR2 YSYEKL.

This CDR3 reads CASSTYGDRGSNQPQHF. DNA for the CDR3: TGTGCCAGCAGCACTTATGGGGACAGGGGGAGCAATCAGCCCCAGCATTTT. V is TRBV7-8 and J is TRBJ1-5; 11 nucleotides agree with TRBD1. The V gene end was trimmed by 5 bases and the J gene end by 1 base; junction bases not matched to a gene: 7. The length of the CDR3 is 17 residues. Germline values: CDR1 SGHVS, CDR2 FQNEAQ. Using reference TRBV7-8 and TRBJ1-5 for the parts outside the CDR3, the full variable domain is GAGVSQSPRYKVAKRGQDVALRCDPISGHVSLFWYQQALGQGPEFLTYFQNEAQLDKSGLPSDRFFAERPEGSVSTLKIQRTQQEDSAVYLCASSTYGDRGSNQPQHFGDGTRLSIL.

The genes are TRBV27 and TRBJ2-1; TRBD2 aligns across 7 bases. This CDR3 is built from 16 residues. V shed 5 bases and J 2 bases; nucleotides not matched to a gene: 9. In germline, CDR1 is MNHEY, CDR2 SMNVEV (reference sequence). In DNA form, the CDR3 reads TGTGCCAGCAGTCCAGTCGGCGGGGGAGCCTACAATGAGCAGTTCTTC. Translating it yields CASSPVGGGAYNEQFF.